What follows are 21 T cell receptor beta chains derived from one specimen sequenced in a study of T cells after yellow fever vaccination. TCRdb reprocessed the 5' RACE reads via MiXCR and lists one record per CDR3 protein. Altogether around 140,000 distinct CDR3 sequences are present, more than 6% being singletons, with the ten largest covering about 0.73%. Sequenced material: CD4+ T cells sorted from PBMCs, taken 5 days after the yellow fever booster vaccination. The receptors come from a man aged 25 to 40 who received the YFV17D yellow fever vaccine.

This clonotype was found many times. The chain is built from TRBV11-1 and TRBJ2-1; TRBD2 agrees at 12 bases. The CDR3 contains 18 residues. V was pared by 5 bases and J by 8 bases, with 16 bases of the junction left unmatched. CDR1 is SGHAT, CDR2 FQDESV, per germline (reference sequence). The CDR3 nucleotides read TGTGCCAGCAGCCCACCCCTCTCTAGCGGGAGGGCCAGTGATGAGCAGTTCTTC. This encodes CASSPPLSSGRASDEQFF.

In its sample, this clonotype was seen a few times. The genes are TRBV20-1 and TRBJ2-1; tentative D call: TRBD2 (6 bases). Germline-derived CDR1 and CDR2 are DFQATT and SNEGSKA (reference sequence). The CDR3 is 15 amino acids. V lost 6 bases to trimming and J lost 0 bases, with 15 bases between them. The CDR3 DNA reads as TGCAGTGCAGCCGCCGGGACTTTCTCCTACAATGAGCAGTTCTTC. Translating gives CSAAAGTFSYNEQFF.

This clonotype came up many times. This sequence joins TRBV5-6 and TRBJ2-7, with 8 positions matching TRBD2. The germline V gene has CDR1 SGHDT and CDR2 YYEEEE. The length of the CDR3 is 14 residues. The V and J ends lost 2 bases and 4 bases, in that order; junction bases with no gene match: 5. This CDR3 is CASSFRREEYEQYF. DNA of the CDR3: TGTGCCAGCAGCTTTCGGCGGGAGGAATACGAGCAGTACTTC.

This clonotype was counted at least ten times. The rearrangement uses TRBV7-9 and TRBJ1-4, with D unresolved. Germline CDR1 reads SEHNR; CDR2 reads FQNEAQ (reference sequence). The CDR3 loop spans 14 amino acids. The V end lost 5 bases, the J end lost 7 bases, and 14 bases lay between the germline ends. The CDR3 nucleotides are TGTGCCAGCAGCGACGGAGCGGGAGGTGAAAAACTGTTTTTT. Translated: CASSDGAGGEKLFF.

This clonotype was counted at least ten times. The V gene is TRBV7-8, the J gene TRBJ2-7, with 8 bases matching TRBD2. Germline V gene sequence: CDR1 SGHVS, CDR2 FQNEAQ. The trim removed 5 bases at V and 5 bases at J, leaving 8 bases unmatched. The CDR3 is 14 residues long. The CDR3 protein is CASSPRTSFHEQYF. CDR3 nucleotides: TGTGCCAGCAGCCCGCGGACTAGCTTCCACGAGCAGTACTTC.

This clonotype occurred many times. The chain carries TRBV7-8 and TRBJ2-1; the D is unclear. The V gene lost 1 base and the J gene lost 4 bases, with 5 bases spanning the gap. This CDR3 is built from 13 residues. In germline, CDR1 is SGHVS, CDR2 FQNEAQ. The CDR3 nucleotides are TGTGCCAGCAGCTTAGGGTGGTACAATGAGCAGTTCTTC. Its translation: CASSLGWYNEQFF.

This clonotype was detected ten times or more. The CDR3 sequence is CASSPRTGTTYEQYF. The CDR3 DNA reads TGTGCCAGCAGCCCCAGAACCGGGACTACCTACGAGCAGTACTTC. The gene calls are TRBV7-2 and TRBJ2-7, with 7 bases fitting TRBD2. V shed 5 bases, J shed 2 bases, and the junction held 9 bases outside the gene matches. The germline gives CDR1 SGHTA, CDR2 FQGNSA. The CDR3 has 15 residues.

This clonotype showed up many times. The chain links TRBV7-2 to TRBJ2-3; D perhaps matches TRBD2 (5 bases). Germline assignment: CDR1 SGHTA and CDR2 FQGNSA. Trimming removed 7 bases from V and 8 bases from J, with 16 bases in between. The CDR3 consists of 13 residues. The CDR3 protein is CASNEGAAGTQYF. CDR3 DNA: TGTGCCAGCAATGAGGGAGCCGCCGGTACGCAGTATTTT.

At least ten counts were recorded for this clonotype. The CDR3 DNA follows: TGTGCCAGCAGTACGGGGACCGCAAATCAGCCCCAGCATTTT. Translating gives CASSTGTANQPQHF. This sequence joins TRBV6-1 and TRBJ1-5; D possibly corresponds to TRBD1 (5 bases). The CDR3 is made up of 14 amino acids. Germline-derived CDR1 and CDR2 are MNHNS and SASEGT. The V end was cut by 5 bases, the J end by 4 bases, with 12 bases between.

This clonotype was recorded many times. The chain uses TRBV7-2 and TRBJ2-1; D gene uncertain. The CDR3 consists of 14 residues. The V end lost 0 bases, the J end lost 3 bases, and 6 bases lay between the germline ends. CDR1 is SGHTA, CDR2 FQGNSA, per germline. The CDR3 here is CASSLAELYNEQFF. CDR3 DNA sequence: TGTGCCAGCAGCTTAGCTGAGCTCTACAATGAGCAGTTCTTC.

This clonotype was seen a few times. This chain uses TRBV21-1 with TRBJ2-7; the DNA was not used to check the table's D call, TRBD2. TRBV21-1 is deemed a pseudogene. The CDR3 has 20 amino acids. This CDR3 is CASSKMIGPSLAGDTYEQYF. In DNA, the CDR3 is TGTGCCAGCAGCAAAATGATAGGACCGAGCCTAGCGGGTGATACCTACGAGCAGTACTTC.

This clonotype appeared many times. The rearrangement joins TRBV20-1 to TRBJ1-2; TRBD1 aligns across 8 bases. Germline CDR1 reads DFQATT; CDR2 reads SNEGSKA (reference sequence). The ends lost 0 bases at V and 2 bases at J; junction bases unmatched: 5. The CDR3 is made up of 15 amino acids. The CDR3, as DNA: TGCAGTGCTAGAGAGACAGGGGAGCCCAACTATGGCTACACCTTC. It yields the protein CSARETGEPNYGYTF.

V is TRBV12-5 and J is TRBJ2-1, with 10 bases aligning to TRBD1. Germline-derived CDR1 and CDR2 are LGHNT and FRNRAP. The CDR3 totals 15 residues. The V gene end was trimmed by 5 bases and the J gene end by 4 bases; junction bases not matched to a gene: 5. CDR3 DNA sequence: TGTGCTAGTGGTGTCGGACAGGGGGATTACAATGAGCAGTTCTTC. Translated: CASGVGQGDYNEQFF.

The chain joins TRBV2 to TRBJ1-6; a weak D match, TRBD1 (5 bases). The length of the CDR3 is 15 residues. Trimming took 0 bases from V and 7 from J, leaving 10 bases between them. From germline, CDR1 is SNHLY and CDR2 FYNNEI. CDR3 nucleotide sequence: TGTGCCAGCAGTGAAGCACAAGGGACCAATTCACCCCTCCACTTT. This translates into CASSEAQGTNSPLHF.

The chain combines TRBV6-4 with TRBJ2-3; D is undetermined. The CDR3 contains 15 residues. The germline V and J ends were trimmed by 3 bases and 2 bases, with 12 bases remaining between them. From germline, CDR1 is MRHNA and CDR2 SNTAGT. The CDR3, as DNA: TGTGCCAGCAGTGAATGGCCCGGCCTCACAGATACGCAGTATTTT. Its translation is CASSEWPGLTDTQYF.

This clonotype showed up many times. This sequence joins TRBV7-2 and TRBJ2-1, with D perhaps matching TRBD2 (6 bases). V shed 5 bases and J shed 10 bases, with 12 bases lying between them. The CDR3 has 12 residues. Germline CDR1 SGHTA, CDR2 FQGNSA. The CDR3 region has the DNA TGTGCCAGCAGCCTTGATGGGGGGGAGCAGTTCTTC. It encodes CASSLDGGEQFF.

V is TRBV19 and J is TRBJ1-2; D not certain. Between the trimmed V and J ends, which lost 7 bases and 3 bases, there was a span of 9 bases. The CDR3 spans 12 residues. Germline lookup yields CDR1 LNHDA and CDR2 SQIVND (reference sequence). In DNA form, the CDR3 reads TGTGCCAGTATTAACAGATACTATGGCTACACCTTC. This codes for CASINRYYGYTF.

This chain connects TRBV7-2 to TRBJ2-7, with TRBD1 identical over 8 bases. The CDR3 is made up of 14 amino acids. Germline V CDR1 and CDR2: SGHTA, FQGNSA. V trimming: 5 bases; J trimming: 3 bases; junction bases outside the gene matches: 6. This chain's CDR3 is CASSVGTGNYEQYF. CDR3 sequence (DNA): TGTGCCAGCAGCGTAGGGACAGGCAACTACGAGCAGTACTTC.

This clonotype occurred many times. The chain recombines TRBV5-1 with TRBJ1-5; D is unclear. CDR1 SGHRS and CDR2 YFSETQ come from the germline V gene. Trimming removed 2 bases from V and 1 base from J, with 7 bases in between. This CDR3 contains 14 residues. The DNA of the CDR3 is TGCGCCAGCAGCTTTGGGGAGAGCAATCAGCCCCAGCATTTT. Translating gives CASSFGESNQPQHF.

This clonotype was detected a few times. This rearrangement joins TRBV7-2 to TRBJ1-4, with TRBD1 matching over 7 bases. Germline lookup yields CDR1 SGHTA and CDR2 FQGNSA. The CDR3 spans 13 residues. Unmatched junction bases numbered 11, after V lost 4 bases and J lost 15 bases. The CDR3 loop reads CASSSVRQGPVFF. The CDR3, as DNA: TGTGCCAGCAGCTCCGTCCGACAGGGCCCGGTGTTTTTT. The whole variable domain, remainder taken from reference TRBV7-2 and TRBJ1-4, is GAGVSQSPSNKVTEKGKDVELRCDPISGHTALYWYRQSLGQGLEFLIYFQGNSAPDKSGLPSDRFSAERTGGSVSTLTIQRTQQEDSAVYLCASSSVRQGPVFFGSGTQLSVL.

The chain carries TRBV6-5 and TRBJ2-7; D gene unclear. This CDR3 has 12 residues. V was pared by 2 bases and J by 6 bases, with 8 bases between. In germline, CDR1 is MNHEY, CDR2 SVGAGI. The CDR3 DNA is TGTGCCAGCAGTTACGACGGGCGCGAGCAGTACTTC. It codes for CASSYDGREQYF.